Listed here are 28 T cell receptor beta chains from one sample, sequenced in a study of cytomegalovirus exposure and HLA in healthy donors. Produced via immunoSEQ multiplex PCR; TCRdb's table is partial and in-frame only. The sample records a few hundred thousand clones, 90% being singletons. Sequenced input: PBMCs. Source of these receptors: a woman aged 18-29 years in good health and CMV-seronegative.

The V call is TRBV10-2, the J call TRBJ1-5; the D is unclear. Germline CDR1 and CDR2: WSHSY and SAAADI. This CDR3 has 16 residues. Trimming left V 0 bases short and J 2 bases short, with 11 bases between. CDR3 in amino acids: CASSESKSAGNQPQHF. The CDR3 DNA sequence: TGCGCCAGCAGTGAGTCGAAGTCGGCGGGCAATCAGCCCCAGCATTTT.

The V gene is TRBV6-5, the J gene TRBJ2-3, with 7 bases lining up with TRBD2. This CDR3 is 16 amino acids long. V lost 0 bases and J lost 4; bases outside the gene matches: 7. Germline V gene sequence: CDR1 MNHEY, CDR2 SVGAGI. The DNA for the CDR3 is TGTGCCAGCAGTTACTCGCATAGCGGGTTGTCAGATACGCAGTATTTT. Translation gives CASSYSHSGLSDTQYF.

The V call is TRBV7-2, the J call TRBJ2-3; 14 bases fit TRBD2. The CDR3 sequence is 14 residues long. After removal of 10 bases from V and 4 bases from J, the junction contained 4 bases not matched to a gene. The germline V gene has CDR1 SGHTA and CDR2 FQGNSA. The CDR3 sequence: CATTSGGAADTQYF. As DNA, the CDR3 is TGTGCCACGACTAGCGGGGGGGCAGCAGATACGCAGTATTTT.

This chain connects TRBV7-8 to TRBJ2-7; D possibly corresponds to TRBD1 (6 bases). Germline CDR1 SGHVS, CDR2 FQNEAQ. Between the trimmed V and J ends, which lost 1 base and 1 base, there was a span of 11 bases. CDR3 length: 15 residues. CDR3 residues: CASSLGGTKSYEQYV. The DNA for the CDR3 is TGTGCCAGCAGCTTAGGAGGGACAAAATCCTACGAGCAGTACGTC.

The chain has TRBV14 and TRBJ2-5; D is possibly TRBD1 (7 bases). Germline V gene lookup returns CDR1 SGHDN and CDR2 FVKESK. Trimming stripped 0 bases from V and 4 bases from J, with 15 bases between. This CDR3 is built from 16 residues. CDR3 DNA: TGTGCCAGCAGCCAAGATCCCCAGGGGGGTCGAGAGACCCAGTACTTC. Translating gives CASSQDPQGGRETQYF.

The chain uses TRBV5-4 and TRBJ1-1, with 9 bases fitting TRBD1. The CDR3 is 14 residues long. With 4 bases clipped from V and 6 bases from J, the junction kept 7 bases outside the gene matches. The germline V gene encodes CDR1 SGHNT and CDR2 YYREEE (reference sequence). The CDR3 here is CASSTTGGGSEAFF. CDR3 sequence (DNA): TGTGCCAGCAGCACCACAGGGGGCGGCTCTGAAGCTTTCTTT.

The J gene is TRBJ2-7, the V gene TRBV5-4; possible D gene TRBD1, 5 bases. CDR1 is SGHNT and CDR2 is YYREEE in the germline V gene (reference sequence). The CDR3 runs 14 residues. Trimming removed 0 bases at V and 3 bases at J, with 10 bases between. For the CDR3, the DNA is TGTGCCAGCAGCTTGGCGGACAAAGGCTACGAGCAGTACGTC. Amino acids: CASSLADKGYEQYV.

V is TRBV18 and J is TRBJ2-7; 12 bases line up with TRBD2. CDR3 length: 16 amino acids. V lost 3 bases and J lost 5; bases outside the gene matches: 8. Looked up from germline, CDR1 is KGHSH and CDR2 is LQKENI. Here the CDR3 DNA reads TGTGCCAGCTCACCCAACCCTAGCGGGGGGGTGGACGAGCAGTACTTC. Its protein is CASSPNPSGGVDEQYF. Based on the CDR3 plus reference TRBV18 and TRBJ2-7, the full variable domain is NAGVMQNPRHLVRRRGQEARLRCSPMKGHSHVYWYRQLPEEGLKFMVYLQKENIIDESGMPKERFSAEFPKEGPSILRIQQVVRGDSAAYFCASSPNPSGGVDEQYFGPGTRLTVT.

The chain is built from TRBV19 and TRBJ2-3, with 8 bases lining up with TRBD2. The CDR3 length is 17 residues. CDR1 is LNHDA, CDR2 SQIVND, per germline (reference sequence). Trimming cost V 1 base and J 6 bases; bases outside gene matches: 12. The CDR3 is CASSIALLAVGYDTQYF. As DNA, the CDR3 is TGTGCCAGTAGTATAGCTCTACTAGCGGTCGGCTATGATACGCAGTATTTT.

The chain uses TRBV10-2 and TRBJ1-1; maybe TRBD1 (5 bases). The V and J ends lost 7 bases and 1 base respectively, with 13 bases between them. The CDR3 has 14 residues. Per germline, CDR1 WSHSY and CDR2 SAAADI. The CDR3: CASIPETGNTEAFF. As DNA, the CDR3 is TGCGCCAGCATTCCAGAAACAGGGAACACTGAAGCTTTCTTT.

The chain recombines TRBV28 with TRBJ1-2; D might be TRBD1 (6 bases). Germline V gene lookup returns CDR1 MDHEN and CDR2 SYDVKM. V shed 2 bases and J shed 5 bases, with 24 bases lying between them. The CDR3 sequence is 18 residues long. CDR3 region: CASSLMGGGGLAPYGYTF. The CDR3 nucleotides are TGTGCCAGCAGTTTAATGGGCGGCGGGGGGCTAGCCCCTTATGGCTACACCTTC.

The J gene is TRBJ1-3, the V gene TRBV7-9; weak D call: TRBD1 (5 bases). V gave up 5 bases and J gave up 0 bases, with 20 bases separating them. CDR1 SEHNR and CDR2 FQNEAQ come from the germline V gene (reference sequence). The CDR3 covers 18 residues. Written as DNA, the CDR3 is TGTGCCAGCAGCGGGGACGGTGGGACTATTTTCTCTGGAAACACCATATATTTT. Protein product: CASSGDGGTIFSGNTIYF.

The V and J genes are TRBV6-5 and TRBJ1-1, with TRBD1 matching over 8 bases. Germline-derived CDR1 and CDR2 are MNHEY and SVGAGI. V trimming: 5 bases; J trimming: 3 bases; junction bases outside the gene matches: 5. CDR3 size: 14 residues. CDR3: CASSGQGPDTEAFF. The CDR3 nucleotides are TGTGCCAGCAGTGGACAGGGTCCTGACACTGAAGCTTTCTTT.

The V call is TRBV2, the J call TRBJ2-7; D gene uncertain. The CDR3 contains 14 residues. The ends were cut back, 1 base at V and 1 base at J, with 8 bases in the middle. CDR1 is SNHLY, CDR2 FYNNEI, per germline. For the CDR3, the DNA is TGTGCCAGCAGTGAAGAATTCGAGTCCTACGAGCAGTACTTC. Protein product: CASSEEFESYEQYF.

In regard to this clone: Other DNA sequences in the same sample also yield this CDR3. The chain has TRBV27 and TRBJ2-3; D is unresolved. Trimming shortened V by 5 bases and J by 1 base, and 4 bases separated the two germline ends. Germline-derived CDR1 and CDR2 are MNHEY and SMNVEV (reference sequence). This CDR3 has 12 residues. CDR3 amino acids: CASSPGTDTQYF. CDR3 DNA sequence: TGTGCCAGCAGTCCTGGCACAGATACGCAGTATTTT.

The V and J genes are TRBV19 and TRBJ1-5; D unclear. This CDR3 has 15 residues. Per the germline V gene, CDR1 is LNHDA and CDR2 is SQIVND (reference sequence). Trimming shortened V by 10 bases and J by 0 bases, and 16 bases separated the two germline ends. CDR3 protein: CAIRETDYSNQPQHF. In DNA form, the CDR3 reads TGTGCCATTAGGGAGACCGACTATAGCAATCAGCCCCAGCATTTT.

The CDR3 region has the DNA TGTGCCACCAGCAGCGGAGCGGTCTCTGGGGCCAACGTCCTGACTTTC. Its protein product is CATSSGAVSGANVLTF. The chain employs TRBV15 and TRBJ2-6; perhaps TRBD2 as D (5 bases). V was cut by 3 bases and J by 0 bases, with 9 bases left in between. The CDR3 consists of 16 residues. Germline V gene sequence: CDR1 LNHNV, CDR2 YYDKDF (reference sequence).

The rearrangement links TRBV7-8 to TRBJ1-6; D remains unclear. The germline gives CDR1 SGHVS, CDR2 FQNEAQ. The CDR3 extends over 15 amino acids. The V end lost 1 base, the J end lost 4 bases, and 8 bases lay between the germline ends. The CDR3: CASSLDRLYNSPLHF. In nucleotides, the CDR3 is TGTGCCAGCAGCTTAGACAGATTATATAATTCACCCCTCCACTTT.

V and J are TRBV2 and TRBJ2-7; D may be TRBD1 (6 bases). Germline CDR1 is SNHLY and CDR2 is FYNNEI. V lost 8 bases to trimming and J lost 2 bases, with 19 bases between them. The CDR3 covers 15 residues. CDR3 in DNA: TGTGCCAGCGCCGTTACGGACAGTTTAGCCTACGAGCAGTACTTC. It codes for CASAVTDSLAYEQYF.

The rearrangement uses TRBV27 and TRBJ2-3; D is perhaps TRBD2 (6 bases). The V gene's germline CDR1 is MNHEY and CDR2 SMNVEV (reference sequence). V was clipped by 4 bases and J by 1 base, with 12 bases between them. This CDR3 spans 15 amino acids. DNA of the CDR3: TGTGCCAGCAGTTCTATGCGGGGCCGCACAGATACGCAGTATTTT. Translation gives CASSSMRGRTDTQYF.

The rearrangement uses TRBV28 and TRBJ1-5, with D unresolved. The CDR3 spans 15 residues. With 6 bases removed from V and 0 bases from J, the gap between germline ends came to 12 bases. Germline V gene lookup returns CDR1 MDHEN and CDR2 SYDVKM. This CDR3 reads CASSLGGRSNQPQHF. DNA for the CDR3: TGTGCCAGCAGCTTGGGAGGCCGTAGCAATCAGCCCCAGCATTTT.

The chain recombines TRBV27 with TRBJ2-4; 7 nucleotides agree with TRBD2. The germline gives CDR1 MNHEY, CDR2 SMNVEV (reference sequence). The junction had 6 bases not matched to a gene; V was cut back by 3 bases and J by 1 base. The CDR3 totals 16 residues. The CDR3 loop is CASSFGGGKAKNIQYF. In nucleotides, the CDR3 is TGTGCCAGCAGTTTTGGGGGGGGAAAGGCCAAAAACATTCAGTACTTC.

The CDR3 region has the DNA TGTGCCAGCACCCCTCGTCAGGGGTTGAAGCAGTACTTC. Protein sequence: CASTPRQGLKQYF. The V and J genes are TRBV5-6 and TRBJ2-7; TRBD1 might be the D (6 bases). The germline gives CDR1 SGHDT, CDR2 YYEEEE. The germline V and J ends were trimmed by 6 bases and 8 bases, with 18 bases remaining between them. The CDR3 runs to 13 residues.

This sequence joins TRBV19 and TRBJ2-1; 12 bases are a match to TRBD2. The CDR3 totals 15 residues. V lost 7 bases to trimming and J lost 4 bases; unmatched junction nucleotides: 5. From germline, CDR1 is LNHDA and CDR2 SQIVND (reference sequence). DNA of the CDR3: TGTGCCAGTACTCAAACTAGCGGGGGGTACAATGAGCAGTTCTTC. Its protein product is CASTQTSGGYNEQFF.

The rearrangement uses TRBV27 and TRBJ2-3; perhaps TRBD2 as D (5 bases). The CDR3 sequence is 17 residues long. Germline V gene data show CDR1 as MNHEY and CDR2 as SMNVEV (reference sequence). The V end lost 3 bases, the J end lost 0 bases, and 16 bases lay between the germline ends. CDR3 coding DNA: TGTGCCAGCAGTTTCCGGGGTAGACAAGTTAGCACAGATACGCAGTATTTT. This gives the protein CASSFRGRQVSTDTQYF.

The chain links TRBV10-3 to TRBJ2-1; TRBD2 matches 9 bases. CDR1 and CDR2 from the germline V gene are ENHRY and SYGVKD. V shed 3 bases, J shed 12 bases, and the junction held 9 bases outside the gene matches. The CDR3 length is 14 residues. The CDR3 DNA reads TGTGCCATCAGTGAAGGGACTAGCAGTCGATCGCAGTTCTTC. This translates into CAISEGTSSRSQFF.

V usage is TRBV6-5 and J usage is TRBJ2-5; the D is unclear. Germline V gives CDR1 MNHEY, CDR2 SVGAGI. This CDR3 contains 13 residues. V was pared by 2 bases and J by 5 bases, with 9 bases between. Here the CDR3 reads CASSYDSSETQYF. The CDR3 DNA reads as TGTGCCAGCAGTTACGACTCCTCGGAGACCCAGTACTTC.

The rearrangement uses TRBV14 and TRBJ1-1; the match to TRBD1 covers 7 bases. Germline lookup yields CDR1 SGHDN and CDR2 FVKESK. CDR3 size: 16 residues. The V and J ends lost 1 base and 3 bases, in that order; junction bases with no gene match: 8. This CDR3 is CASSQVWGQRDTEAFF. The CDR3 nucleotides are TGTGCCAGCAGCCAAGTTTGGGGACAGAGGGACACTGAAGCTTTCTTT. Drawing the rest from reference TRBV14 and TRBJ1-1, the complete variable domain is EAGVTQFPSHSVIEKGQTVTLRCDPISGHDNLYWYRRVMGKEIKFLLHFVKESKQDESGMPNNRFLAERTGGTYSTLKVQPAELEDSGVYFCASSQVWGQRDTEAFFGQGTRLTVV.